The rows below give T cell receptor beta chains drawn from one sample of a study of blood T cell repertoires in COVID-19. The protocol was immunoSEQ multiplex PCR, while the TCRdb copy is restricted to in-frame clones and leaves out a portion. Of some 100,000 clones listed, over 70% are singletons. Sequencing used peripheral blood. Receptors originate from a woman aged 45-65 years with acute or convalescent COVID-19. Each CDR3 is given with its conserved first and last residue. D genes are given only for firm matches. Size is stated for part of the rows, as once, few or many counts, or as a class when the clone is expanded.

>NA|TRBV3-1/TRBV3-2|NA|TRBJ1-1
CASSQGQYSMNTEAFF
TGTGCCAGCAGCCAAGGGCAGTATTCCATGAACACTGAAGCTTTCTTT
>once|TRBV5-1|TRBD1|TRBJ1-6
CASSSGTALDPLHF
TGCGCCAGCAGCTCCGGGACAGCTCTCGATCCCCTCCACTTT
>few|TRBV7-3|TRBD1|TRBJ2-6
CASSPDRDRLGSGANVLTF
TGTGCCAGCAGCCCTGACCGGGACAGGCTGGGCTCTGGGGCCAACGTCCTGACTTTC
>few|TRBV6-5|TRBD1|TRBJ2-3
CASSYSAGTGLRTQYF
TGTGCCAGCAGTTACTCGGCCGGGACAGGTTTACGAACGCAGTATTTT
>NA|TRBV28|NA|TRBJ1-1
CASRSPGVSTEAFF
TGTGCCAGCAGATCTCCCGGGGTTTCTACTGAAGCTTTCTTT
>NA|TRBV18|NA|TRBJ1-1
CASSLRYTEAFF
TGTGCCAGCTCACTCCGGTACACTGAAGCTTTCTTT
>once|TRBV9|TRBD2|TRBJ2-3
CASSVGASGGADTQYF
TGTGCCAGCAGCGTAGGCGCTAGCGGGGGTGCAGATACGCAGTATTTT
>once|TRBV4-2|NA|TRBJ2-1
CASSLRLDSYNEQFF
TGTGCCAGCAGCCTCCGACTAGACTCCTACAATGAGCAGTTCTTC
>NA|TRBV5-1|NA|TRBJ1-2
CASSWGTGLYGYTF
TGCGCCAGCAGTTGGGGAACAGGGTTGTATGGCTACACCTTC
>NA|TRBV7-3|TRBD2|TRBJ2-1
CASSPRGGSYNEQFF
TGTGCCAGCAGCCCCCGGGGGGGGTCCTACAATGAGCAGTTCTTC
>NA|TRBV19|NA|TRBJ2-7
CASSAWSWRGYEQYF
TGTGCCAGTAGTGCGTGGTCGTGGAGGGGATACGAGCAGTACTTC
>NA|TRBV11-1|TRBD1|TRBJ2-2
CASSRGQGGTGELFF
TGTGCCAGCAGTCGGGGACAGGGGGGGACCGGGGAGCTGTTTTTT
>NA|TRBV28|TRBD1|TRBJ2-2
CASRTGSTGELFF
TGTGCCAGCAGGACAGGGTCCACCGGGGAGCTGTTTTTT
>NA|TRBV12-3/TRBV12-4|NA|TRBJ1-4
CASRDGGEKLFF
TGTGCCAGCAGGGACGGAGGGGAAAAACTGTTTTTT
>NA|TRBV5-1|TRBD1|TRBJ1-1
CASRGQGHNTEAFF
TGCGCCAGCAGGGGACAGGGACACAACACTGAAGCTTTCTTT
>NA|TRBV24-1|TRBD2|TRBJ2-1
CATSVGGGNEQFF
TGTGCCACCAGTGTAGGCGGGGGGAATGAGCAGTTCTTC
>medium-sized|TRBV6-1|NA|TRBJ1-6
CASSEEPANNSPLHF
TGTGCCAGCAGTGAAGAGCCCGCCAATAATTCACCCCTCCACTTT
>once|TRBV19|NA|TRBJ1-1
CASSRGNTEAFF
TGTGCCAGTTCCCGCGGGAACACTGAAGCTTTCTTT
>NA|TRBV4-2|TRBD1|TRBJ2-1
CASSPPGTAYNEQFF
TGTGCCAGCAGCCCTCCCGGGACAGCCTACAATGAGCAGTTCTTC
>NA|TRBV11-3|NA|TRBJ2-7
CASSLQASSYEQYF
TGTGCCAGCAGCTTACAGGCCTCCTCCTACGAGCAGTACTTC
>NA|TRBV25-1|NA|TRBJ1-4
CASSDAGLTSSTNEKLFF
TGTGCCAGCAGTGACGCAGGGTTAACTTCGTCAACTAATGAAAAACTGTTTTTT
>NA|TRBV28|TRBD1|TRBJ2-1
CASSSGDRSYNEQFF
TGTGCCAGCAGTTCCGGGGACAGATCCTACAATGAGCAGTTCTTC
>NA|TRBV6-5|NA|TRBJ2-1
CASSPSAGRNEQFF
TGTGCCAGCAGTCCTTCCGCGGGGCGGAATGAGCAGTTCTTC
>NA|TRBV3-1/TRBV3-2|NA|TRBJ1-1
CASSLLRQEAFF
TGTGCCAGCAGCCTACTCCGACAGGAAGCTTTCTTT
>NA|TRBV3-1/TRBV3-2|NA|TRBJ1-1
CASSGMTGGTEAFF
TGTGCCAGCAGCGGAATGACAGGTGGTACTGAAGCTTTCTTT
>NA|TRBV4-1|NA|TRBJ2-2
CASSQEGQGQFAGELFF
TGCGCCAGCAGCCAAGAAGGGCAGGGTCAATTTGCCGGGGAGCTGTTTTTT
>NA|TRBV2|NA|TRBJ2-7
CASRPPIEVYEQYF
TGTGCCAGCAGACCACCCATAGAGGTATACGAGCAGTACTTC
>NA|TRBV27|NA|TRBJ1-1
CASSSLGREWSYTEAFF
TGTGCCAGCAGTTCATTGGGGAGGGAATGGTCGTACACTGAAGCTTTCTTT
>few|TRBV2|NA|TRBJ1-5
CASSERQGRQPQHF
TGTGCCAGCAGTGAAAGGCAGGGTCGTCAGCCCCAGCATTTT
>NA|TRBV6-4|TRBD1|TRBJ1-4
CASRRVYRGVLTNEKLFF
TGTGCCAGCAGGCGCGTGTACAGGGGAGTATTAACTAATGAAAAACTGTTTTTT
>NA|TRBV10-1|TRBD1|TRBJ1-2
CASSDRRTGAYGYTF
TGCGCCAGCAGTGACCGCCGGACAGGGGCCTATGGCTACACCTTC
>few|TRBV5-1|TRBD1|TRBJ1-6
CASSFSAGQGASPLHF
TGCGCCAGCAGCTTTTCGGCGGGACAGGGAGCCTCACCCCTCCACTTT
>once|TRBV5-8|NA|TRBJ1-2
CASRTRISYGYTF
TGTGCCAGCAGGACTCGGATTAGCTATGGCTACACCTTC
>NA|TRBV5-1|NA|TRBJ2-2
CASSWGRLNTGELFF
TGCGCCAGCAGCTGGGGGCGGCTAAACACCGGGGAGCTGTTTTTT
>NA|TRBV12-3/TRBV12-4|NA|TRBJ1-1
CASSLGAQTEAFF
TGTGCCAGCAGTTTGGGGGCGCAAACTGAAGCTTTCTTT
>NA|TRBV9|NA|TRBJ1-3
CASTAHAGSSGNTIYF
TGTGCCAGCACCGCGCACGCGGGGAGCTCTGGAAACACCATATATTTT
>few|TRBV19|NA|TRBJ1-1
CASSMEAQEAFF
TGTGCCAGTAGTATGGAGGCCCAAGAAGCTTTCTTT